This is a list of T cell receptor beta chains from one sample in a study of cytomegalovirus exposure and HLA in healthy donors. TCRdb's copy holds only in-frame clones and misses some; the assay was immunoSEQ multiplex PCR. This sample has about 120,000 clones, with roughly 65% found just once. The sample comprised PBMCs. The receptor set was obtained from a man aged 40-50 years in good health and CMV-seropositive. Each CDR3 is given with its conserved first and last residue. D genes are given only for firm matches. Only part of the rows carry a size: once, few, many, or a class if the clone is expanded.

TRBJ1-1 TRBV6-5 - - TGTGCCAGCAGTTACTCCTGGGAGCGGGGTGAAGCTTTCTTT CASSYSWERGEAFF
TRBJ2-1 TRBV11-2 few TRBD1 TGTGCCAGCAGCACACTACAGGGGCCCCATCCCAATGAGCAGTTCTTC CASSTLQGPHPNEQFF
TRBJ2-7 TRBV4-1 - TRBD2 TGCGCCAGCAGCCAATTCCCTTCGGGGGGGCCTTTTTACGAGCAGTACTTC CASSQFPSGGPFYEQYF
TRBJ2-1 TRBV5-4 - - TGTGCCAGCAGCTTGGTTGCTACTTACAATGAGCAGTTCTTC CASSLVATYNEQFF
TRBJ1-2 TRBV5-4 once - TGTGCCAGCAGCTTGTCTAGCTCCTATGGCTACACCTTC CASSLSSSYGYTF
TRBJ2-2 TRBV5-4 - TRBD2 TGTGCCAGCAGCTTCGGGGGGGAGGTCGGGGAGCTGTTTTTT CASSFGGEVGELFF
TRBJ2-1 TRBV5-4 - TRBD2 TGTGCCAGCAGCAAACTAGCGGGAGGATCAGTAGATGAGCAGTTCTTC CASSKLAGGSVDEQFF
TRBJ2-7 TRBV28 - - TGTGCCAGCAGTCCGGACAGCCACTACGAGCAGTACTTC CASSPDSHYEQYF
TRBJ1-4 TRBV19 - - TGTGCCACCAACCCCCCAGGGGTCGGGGAAAAACTGTTTTTT CATNPPGVGEKLFF
TRBJ1-4 TRBV2 - - TGTGCCAGCAGTGTACGGAGTAGTAATGAAAAACTGTTTTTT CASSVRSSNEKLFF
TRBJ2-2 TRBV9 - TRBD2 TGTGCCAGCAGCCCCCGGACTAGCGGGACCGGGGAGCTGTTTTTT CASSPRTSGTGELFF
TRBJ2-3 TRBV23-1 - - TGCGCCACCCAGGGACACAGACTCACAGATACGCAGTATTTT CATQGHRLTDTQYF
TRBJ1-2 TRBV6-5 once - TGTGCCAGCAGTTACTCCAACAGCAAGAACTATGGCTACACCTTC CASSYSNSKNYGYTF
TRBJ1-5 TRBV2 once TRBD1 TGTGCCAGCAGTGCGGACAGGGACAATCAGCCCCAGCATTTT CASSADRDNQPQHF
TRBJ1-5 TRBV6-1 few TRBD1 TGTGCCAGCAGTGAAGGAAGTGACAGGGTCAGACAGCCCCAGCATTTT CASSEGSDRVRQPQHF
TRBJ2-3 TRBV7-9 - - TGTGCCAGCAGCTTAGGGACAGCCCCCGATAGGCAGTATTTT CASSLGTAPDRQYF
TRBJ2-1 TRBV25-1 - TRBD1 TGTGCCAGCAGTGACAACAGGGGCCGGGGCGACGAGCAGTTCTTC CASSDNRGRGDEQFF
TRBJ2-5 TRBV9 few - TGTGCCAGCAGCGTATCCTTACCAGGGAATCTCCAAGAGACCCAGTACTTC CASSVSLPGNLQETQYF
TRBJ2-1 TRBV2 - - TGTGCCAGCACTGAGTATTTTGAGGATGAGCAGTTCTTC CASTEYFEDEQFF
TRBJ2-7 TRBV7-6 few TRBD2 TGTGCCAGCAGCTTAAGAACGGGAGGGATCGCCTACGAGCAGTACTTC CASSLRTGGIAYEQYF
TRBJ2-1 TRBV11-1 - TRBD1 TGTGCCAGCAGCTTAGTGGGGACAGGGGGCGCGTGGGATGAGCAGTTCTTC CASSLVGTGGAWDEQFF
TRBJ2-7 TRBV6-1 once TRBD1 TGTGCCAGCAGTGGACAGGGTTTCGACGAGCAGTACTTC CASSGQGFDEQYF
TRBJ2-3 TRBV9 - - TGTGCCAGCAGCGTGAGCGTCACAGATACGCAGTATTTT CASSVSVTDTQYF
TRBJ1-6 TRBV5-1 - - TGCGCCAGCAGCTTGGCGGGGTATGGGGCACCCCTCCACTTT CASSLAGYGAPLHF
TRBJ2-7 TRBV7-3 - - TGTGCCAGCAGCTTAAATGGGGGCAACTACGAGCAGTACTTC CASSLNGGNYEQYF
TRBJ2-7 TRBV10-3 - - TGTGCCATCAGTGGGCAGGGCCAAACCTACGAGCAGTACTTC CAISGQGQTYEQYF
TRBJ1-1 TRBV7-9 - TRBD1 TGTGCCAGCAGCTTACAGGGGGCTCTGAACACTGAAGCTTTCTTT CASSLQGALNTEAFF
TRBJ2-5 TRBV18 - - TGTGCCAGCTCACCAACTGACATCCCAGAGACCCAGTACTTC CASSPTDIPETQYF
TRBJ2-5 TRBV9 - TRBD1 TGTGCCAGCAGCGTCCAGGGGGCGTACCAAGAGACCCAGTACTTC CASSVQGAYQETQYF
TRBJ1-3 TRBV6-5 - - TGTGCCAGCAGTTACGATTCAGGATCTGGAAACACCATATATTTT CASSYDSGSGNTIYF
TRBJ2-5 TRBV18 - - TGTGCCAGCTCCCCGAGTCGGGAGACCCAGTACTTC CASSPSRETQYF
TRBJ2-7 TRBV7-2 - TRBD1 TGTGCCAGCAGCCAGTTCCGGGACAGTACCTACGAGCAGTACTTC CASSQFRDSTYEQYF
TRBJ2-7 TRBV29-1 - - TGCAGCGTTGAAGAGTCGGTAGGGGGTTACGAGCAGTACTTC CSVEESVGGYEQYF
TRBJ1-1 TRBV7-9 - TRBD1 TGTGCCAGCAGCCCCCGGGACAGGGTTTTTGAAGCTTTCTTT CASSPRDRVFEAFF
TRBJ1-2 TRBV5-1 few TRBD1 TGCGCCAGCAGCCGAGGGACAGGGGATTACTATGGCTACACCTTC CASSRGTGDYYGYTF
TRBJ1-1 TRBV6-1 few - TGTGCCAGCAGTTTACAGGATAAGGGTGAAGCTTTCTTT CASSLQDKGEAFF
TRBJ2-3 TRBV6-6 - - TGTGCCAGCAGCCACGCGCGGGCTAATAGGGATACGCAGTATTTT CASSHARANRDTQYF
TRBJ1-1 TRBV7-2 few TRBD1 TGTGCCAGCAGCCGGGACAGAATGAACACTGAAGCTTTCTTT CASSRDRMNTEAFF
TRBJ2-5 TRBV6-6 - TRBD2 TGTGCCAGCAGCTCCGGGACTACACAAGAGACCCAGTACTTC CASSSGTTQETQYF
TRBJ2-4 TRBV6-5 - TRBD2 TGTGCCAGCAGTCCCGGGACTAGACTTCAGTACTTC CASSPGTRLQYF
TRBJ1-5 TRBV19 - TRBD1 TGTGCCAGTAGTATTTCAGGCAGGGGGTACGGGCAGCCCCAGCATTTT CASSISGRGYGQPQHF
TRBJ2-1 TRBV7-9 - TRBD2 TGTGCCAGCAGCTTAGGACTAGCGGCCAGGATTTACAATGAGCAGTTCTTC CASSLGLAARIYNEQFF
TRBJ1-2 TRBV6-5 - TRBD1 TGTGCCAGCAGTCTACTGACAGGGTTTGGCTACACCTTC CASSLLTGFGYTF
TRBJ1-2 TRBV4-3 - TRBD1 TGCGCCAGCAGCCAAGAGACCGGGACAGGGCGAGGCTACACCTTC CASSQETGTGRGYTF
TRBJ1-3 TRBV11-2 - - TGTGCCAGCAGCTTAGGACAGCTTGGAAACACCATATATTTT CASSLGQLGNTIYF
TRBJ2-7 TRBV5-4 once - TGTGCCAGCAGCTTGCCGAGCTCCTACGAGCAGTACTTC CASSLPSSYEQYF
TRBJ2-1 TRBV5-1 - TRBD2 TGCGCCAGCAGCTTCGGACTAGCGGGGCTCGATGAGCAGTTCTTC CASSFGLAGLDEQFF
TRBJ1-2 TRBV9 few TRBD1 TGTGCCAGCAGCGCGGACAGGGGGTTTGAGAGCTCTTCATATGGCTACACCTTC CASSADRGFESSSYGYTF
TRBJ2-7 TRBV7-8 - - TGTGCCAGCGGGGGCTTGCCTTTCTTCTACGAGCAGTACTTC CASGGLPFFYEQYF
TRBJ2-2 TRBV19 - - TGTGCCAGTAGTAATATCCGGGAGCTGTTTTTT CASSNIRELFF